These T cell receptor beta chains were read from a single sample in a study of cytomegalovirus exposure and HLA in healthy donors. Only in-frame clones appear in the TCRdb table, and some are missing; sequencing was by immunoSEQ multiplex PCR. The specimen's table records tens of thousands of clones. Sequencing was performed on PBMCs. The receptors here all came from a woman aged 25 to 39 in good health and CMV-seronegative. Each CDR3 is given with its conserved first and last residue. The D gene is left open where the match is weak.

TRBV19	NA	TRBJ2-4	CASSMSGQGNIQYF	TGTGCCAGTAGTATGTCCGGACAAGGAAACATTCAGTACTTC
TRBV6-5	TRBD1	TRBJ1-1	CASSYKGASEAFF	TGTGCCAGCAGTTACAAGGGGGCGAGTGAGGCTTTCTTT
TRBV5-1	TRBD2	TRBJ2-2	CASSLASGRSGELFF	TGCGCCAGCAGCTTGGCTAGCGGGAGGTCCGGGGAGCTGTTTTTT
TRBV27	NA	TRBJ2-1	CASSTRATGADNEQFF	TGTGCCAGCAGTACCCGCGCGACAGGAGCCGACAATGAGCAGTTCTTC
TRBV11-2	NA	TRBJ1-5	CASSLDLRQPQHF	TGTGCCAGCAGCTTAGATCTGCGGCAGCCCCAGCATTTT
TRBV25-1	TRBD2	TRBJ2-7	CASSESGREGYGYEQYF	TGTGCCAGCAGTGAATCTGGCAGGGAGGGTTACGGGTACGAGCAGTACTTC
TRBV5-4	TRBD2	TRBJ2-7	CASSRGLAGAGYEQYF	TGTGCCAGCAGCAGGGGACTAGCGGGAGCGGGTTACGAGCAGTACTTC
TRBV10-3	NA	TRBJ1-1	CAISGSVLGGEAFF	TGTGCCATCAGTGGCTCTGTTCTTGGAGGGGAAGCTTTCTTT
TRBV5-1	NA	TRBJ1-1	CASSYQGGLNTEAFF	TGCGCCAGCAGCTACCAAGGAGGCTTGAACACTGAAGCTTTCTTT
TRBV4-2	TRBD2	TRBJ2-6	CASSRLAGGLSGANVLTF	TGTGCCAGCAGCCGACTAGCGGGAGGCCTTTCTGGGGCCAACGTCCTGACTTTC
TRBV28	NA	TRBJ1-5	CASKGGEVSNQPQHF	TGTGCCAGCAAAGGGGGGGAGGTGAGCAATCAGCCCCAGCATTTT